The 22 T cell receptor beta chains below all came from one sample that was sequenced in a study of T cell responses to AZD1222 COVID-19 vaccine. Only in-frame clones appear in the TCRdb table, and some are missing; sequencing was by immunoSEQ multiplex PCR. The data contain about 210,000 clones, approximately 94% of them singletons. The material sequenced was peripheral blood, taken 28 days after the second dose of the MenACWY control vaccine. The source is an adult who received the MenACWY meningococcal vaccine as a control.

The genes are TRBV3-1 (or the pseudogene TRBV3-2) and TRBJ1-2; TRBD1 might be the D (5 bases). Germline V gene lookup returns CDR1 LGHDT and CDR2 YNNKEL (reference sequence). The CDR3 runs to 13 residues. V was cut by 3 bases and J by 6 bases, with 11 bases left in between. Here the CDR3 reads CASSHRVDDGYTF. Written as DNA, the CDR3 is TGTGCCAGCAGCCACAGGGTGGATGATGGCTACACCTTC.

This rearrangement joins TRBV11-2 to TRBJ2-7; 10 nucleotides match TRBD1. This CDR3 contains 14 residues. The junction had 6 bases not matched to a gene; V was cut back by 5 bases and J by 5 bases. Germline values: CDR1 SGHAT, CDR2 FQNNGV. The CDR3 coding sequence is TGTGCCAGCAGCGCGGGACAGGGGAGCCACGAGCAGTACTTC. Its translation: CASSAGQGSHEQYF.

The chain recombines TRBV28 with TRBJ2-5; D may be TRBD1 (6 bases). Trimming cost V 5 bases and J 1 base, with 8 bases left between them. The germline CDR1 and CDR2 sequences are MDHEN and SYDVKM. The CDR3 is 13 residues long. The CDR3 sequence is CASSPDSQETQYF. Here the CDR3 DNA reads TGTGCCAGCAGTCCGGACAGCCAAGAGACCCAGTACTTC.

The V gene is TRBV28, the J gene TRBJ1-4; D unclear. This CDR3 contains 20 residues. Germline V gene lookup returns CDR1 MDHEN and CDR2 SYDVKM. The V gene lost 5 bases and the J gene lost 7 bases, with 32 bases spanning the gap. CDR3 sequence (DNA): TGTGCCAGCAGTCCCTCGTATTCAATTGGGAACTTTGACGGAGGTGAAAAACTGTTTTTT. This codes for CASSPSYSIGNFDGGEKLFF. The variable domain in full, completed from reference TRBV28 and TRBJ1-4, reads DVKVTQSSRYLVKRTGEKVFLECVQDMDHENMFWYRQDPGLGLRLIYFSYDVKMKEKGDIPEGYSVSREKKERFSLILESASTNQTSMYLCASSPSYSIGNFDGGEKLFFGSGTQLSVL.

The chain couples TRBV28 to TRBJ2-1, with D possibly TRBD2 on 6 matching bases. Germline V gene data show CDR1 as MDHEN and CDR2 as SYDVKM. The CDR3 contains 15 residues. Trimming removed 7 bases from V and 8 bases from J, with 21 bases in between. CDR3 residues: CASKTSGRRADEQFF. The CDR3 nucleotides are TGTGCCAGCAAAACCAGCGGGCGTCGAGCAGATGAGCAGTTCTTC.

CDR3 in amino acids: CASSQVGVGANTGELFF. CDR3 nucleotide sequence: TGTGCCAGCAGCCAAGTTGGGGTGGGCGCGAACACCGGGGAGCTGTTTTTT. The chain carries TRBV4-2 and TRBJ2-2; D is unclear. CDR1 and CDR2 from the germline V gene are LGHNA and YNFKEQ. The V end lost 1 base, the J end lost 0 bases, and 12 bases lay between the germline ends. This CDR3 comprises 17 residues.

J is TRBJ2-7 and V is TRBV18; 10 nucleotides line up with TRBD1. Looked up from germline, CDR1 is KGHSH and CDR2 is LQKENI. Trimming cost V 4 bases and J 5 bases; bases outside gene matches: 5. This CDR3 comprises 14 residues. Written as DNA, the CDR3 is TGTGCCAGCTCACAAGGGACAGGGGTGGACGAGCAGTACTTC. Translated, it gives CASSQGTGVDEQYF.

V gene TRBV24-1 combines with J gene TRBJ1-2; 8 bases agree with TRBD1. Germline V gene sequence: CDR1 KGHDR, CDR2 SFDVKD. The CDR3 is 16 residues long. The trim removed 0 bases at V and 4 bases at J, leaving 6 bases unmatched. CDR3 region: CATSDLGQGDSYGYTF. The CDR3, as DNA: TGTGCCACCAGTGATTTGGGACAGGGAGACTCCTATGGCTACACCTTC.

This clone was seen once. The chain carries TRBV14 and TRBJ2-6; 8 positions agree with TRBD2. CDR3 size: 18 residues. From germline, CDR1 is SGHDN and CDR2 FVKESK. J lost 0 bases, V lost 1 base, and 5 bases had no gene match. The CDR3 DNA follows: TGTGCCAGCAGCCAAGCCAGCGGGGGATTCTCTGGGGCCAACGTCCTGACTTTC. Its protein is CASSQASGGFSGANVLTF.

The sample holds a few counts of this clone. The CDR3 protein is CASSSSGVAFF. In DNA form, the CDR3 reads TGTGCCAGCAGCTCCTCCGGCGTGGCGTTCTTC. The chain joins TRBV5-5 to TRBJ2-1; D call uncertain. Looked up from germline, CDR1 is SGHKS and CDR2 is YYEKEE (reference sequence). CDR3 length: 11 amino acids. Trimming pared 3 bases from V and 15 bases from J, leaving 13 bases between.

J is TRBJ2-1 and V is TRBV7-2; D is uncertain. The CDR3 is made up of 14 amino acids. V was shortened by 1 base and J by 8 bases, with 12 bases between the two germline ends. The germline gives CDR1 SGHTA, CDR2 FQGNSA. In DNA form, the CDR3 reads TGTGCCAGCAGCTTAGTTGCGTTAGCCGATGAGCAGTTCTTC. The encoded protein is CASSLVALADEQFF.

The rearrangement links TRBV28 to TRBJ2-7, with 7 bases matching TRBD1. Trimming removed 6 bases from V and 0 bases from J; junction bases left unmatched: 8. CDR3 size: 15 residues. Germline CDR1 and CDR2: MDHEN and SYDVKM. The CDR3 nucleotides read TGTGCCAGCAGGTACAGGGGCTGGGGCTCCTACGAGCAGTACTTC. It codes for CASRYRGWGSYEQYF.

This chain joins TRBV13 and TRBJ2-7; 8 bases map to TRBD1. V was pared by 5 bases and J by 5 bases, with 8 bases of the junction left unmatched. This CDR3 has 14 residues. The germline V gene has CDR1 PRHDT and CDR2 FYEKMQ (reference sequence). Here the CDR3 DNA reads TGTGCCAGCAGCCCCCGGACAGGGCGGCACGAGCAGTACTTC. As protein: CASSPRTGRHEQYF.

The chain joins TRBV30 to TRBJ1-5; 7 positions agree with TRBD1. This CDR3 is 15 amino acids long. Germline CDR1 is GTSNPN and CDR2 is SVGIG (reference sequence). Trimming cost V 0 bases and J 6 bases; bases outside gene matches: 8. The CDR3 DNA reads TGTGCCTGGAGTGTATGGGGACAGTTGAGTCAGCCCCAGCATTTT. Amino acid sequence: CAWSVWGQLSQPQHF.

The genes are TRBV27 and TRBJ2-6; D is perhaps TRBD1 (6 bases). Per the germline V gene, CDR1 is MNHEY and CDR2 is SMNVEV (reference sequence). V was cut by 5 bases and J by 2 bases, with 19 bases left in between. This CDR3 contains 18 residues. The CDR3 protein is CASSIFPGHQAGANVLTF. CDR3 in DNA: TGTGCCAGCAGTATTTTCCCGGGACATCAGGCTGGGGCCAACGTCCTGACTTTC. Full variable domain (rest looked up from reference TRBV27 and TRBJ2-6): EAQVTQNPRYLITVTGKKLTVTCSQNMNHEYMSWYRQDPGLGLRQIYYSMNVEVTDKGDVPEGYKVSRKEKRNFPLILESPSPNQTSLYFCASSIFPGHQAGANVLTFGAGSRLTVL.

CDR3 bases: TGCGCCAGCGGGACGCCAGGGGACACTGAAGCTTTCTTT. Protein sequence: CASGTPGDTEAFF. J is TRBJ1-1 and V is TRBV5-1, with TRBD1 as a possible D gene (6 bases). V was trimmed by 7 bases and J by 3 bases, leaving 13 bases between them. Germline loops: CDR1 SGHRS, CDR2 YFSETQ. The CDR3 contains 13 residues.

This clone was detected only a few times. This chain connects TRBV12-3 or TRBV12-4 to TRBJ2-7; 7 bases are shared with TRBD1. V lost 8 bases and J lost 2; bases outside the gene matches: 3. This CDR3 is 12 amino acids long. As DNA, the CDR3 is TGTGCCAGCGGGGACAGTACCTACGAGCAGTACTTC. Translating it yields CASGDSTYEQYF.

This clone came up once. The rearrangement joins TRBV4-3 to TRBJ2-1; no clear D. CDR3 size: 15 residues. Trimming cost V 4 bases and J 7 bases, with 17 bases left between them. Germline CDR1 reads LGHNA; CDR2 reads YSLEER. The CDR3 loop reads CASSLELLGSNEQFF. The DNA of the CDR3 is TGCGCCAGCAGCCTAGAACTTCTAGGATCGAATGAGCAGTTCTTC.

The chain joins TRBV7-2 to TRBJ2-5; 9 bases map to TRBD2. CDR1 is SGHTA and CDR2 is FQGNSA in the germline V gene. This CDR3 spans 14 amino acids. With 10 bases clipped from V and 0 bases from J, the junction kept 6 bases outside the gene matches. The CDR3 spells CATKTSGHQETQYF. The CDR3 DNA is TGTGCCACTAAGACTAGCGGACACCAAGAGACCCAGTACTTC.

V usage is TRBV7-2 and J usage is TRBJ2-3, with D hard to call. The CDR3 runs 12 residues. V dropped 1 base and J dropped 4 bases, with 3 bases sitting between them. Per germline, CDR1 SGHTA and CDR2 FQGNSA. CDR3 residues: CASSLVSDTQYF. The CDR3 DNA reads TGTGCCAGCAGCTTAGTGTCAGATACGCAGTATTTT. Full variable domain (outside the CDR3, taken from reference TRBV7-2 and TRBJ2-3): GAGVSQSPSNKVTEKGKDVELRCDPISGHTALYWYRQSLGQGLEFLIYFQGNSAPDKSGLPSDRFSAERTGGSVSTLTIQRTQQEDSAVYLCASSLVSDTQYFGPGTRLTVL.

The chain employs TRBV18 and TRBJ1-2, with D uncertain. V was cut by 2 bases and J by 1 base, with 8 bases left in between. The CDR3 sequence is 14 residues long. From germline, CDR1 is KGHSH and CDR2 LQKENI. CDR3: CASSPERVNYGYTF. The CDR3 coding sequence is TGTGCCAGCTCACCAGAGAGGGTTAACTATGGCTACACCTTC.

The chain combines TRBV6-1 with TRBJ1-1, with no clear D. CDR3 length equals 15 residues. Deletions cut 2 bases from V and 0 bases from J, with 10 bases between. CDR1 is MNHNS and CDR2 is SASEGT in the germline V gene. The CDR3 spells CASSEYPQLNTEAFF. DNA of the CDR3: TGTGCCAGCAGTGAATATCCCCAGCTGAACACTGAAGCTTTCTTT.